A single sample is the source of the 22 T cell receptor beta chains below, sequenced in a study of blood T cells in healthy people across ages. A second roughly 6 to 12 cycle PCR used barcoded and J-beta primers. TCRdb reprocessed the 5' RACE reads via MiXCR and lists one record per CDR3 protein. The profile covers hundreds of thousands of distinct CDR3 sequences, with 40% to 45% appearing a single time and 25% to 35% taken by the ten largest. Sequenced: blood. These TCRs come from a man of 80 years or more in good health.

There are many counts of this clonotype. The chain employs TRBV12-3 or TRBV12-4 and TRBJ2-5; D remains unclear. The CDR3 loop spans 14 amino acids. V dropped 3 bases and J dropped 0 bases, with 8 bases sitting between them. This CDR3 reads CASSFSSNQETQYF. The CDR3 DNA sequence: TGTGCCAGCAGTTTCTCTAGTAACCAAGAGACCCAGTACTTC.

The V and J genes are TRBV28 and TRBJ1-6; 10 nucleotides line up with TRBD1. V lost 6 bases, J lost 9 bases, and 8 bases stayed unmatched. There are 15 residues in the CDR3. Germline V gene lookup returns CDR1 MDHEN and CDR2 SYDVKM. The chain's CDR3 is CASRSGTGVGSPLHF. CDR3 coding DNA: TGTGCCAGCAGATCCGGGACAGGGGTTGGTTCACCCCTCCACTTT. The whole variable domain, filled in from reference TRBV28 and TRBJ1-6, reads DVKVTQSSRYLVKRTGEKVFLECVQDMDHENMFWYRQDPGLGLRLIYFSYDVKMKEKGDIPEGYSVSREKKERFSLILESASTNQTSMYLCASRSGTGVGSPLHFGNGTRLTVT.

V is TRBV7-2 and J is TRBJ1-2; TRBD1 matches at 11 bases. The J segment lost 3 bases and the V segment lost 3 bases, leaving 3 bases of the junction unmatched. Germline V gene data show CDR1 as SGHTA and CDR2 as FQGNSA. The CDR3 spans 15 residues. The CDR3 bases are TGTGCCAGCAGCTTGGACAGGGGGCGCGACTATGGCTACACCTTC. This translates into CASSLDRGRDYGYTF.

In regard to this clonotype: A read error may account for a junction end that differs from germline. The V and J genes are TRBV6-4 and TRBJ2-1; 11 positions agree with TRBD2. This CDR3 comprises 14 residues. CDR1 is MRHNA and CDR2 is SNTAGT in the germline V gene. This chain's CDR3 is CASSVAGGLDEQVF. The CDR3 region has the DNA TGTGCCAGCAGTGTAGCGGGAGGGCTGGATGAGCAGGTCTTC.

This chain links TRBV14 with TRBJ1-1; D call uncertain. V lost 0 bases and J 4 bases, leaving 6 bases between the germline ends. The CDR3 loop spans 13 amino acids. The germline V gene has CDR1 SGHDN and CDR2 FVKESK. The CDR3 coding sequence is TGTGCCAGCAGCCAAGATTGGGTCACTGAAGCTTTCTTT. It translates to CASSQDWVTEAFF.

This sequence joins TRBV4-3 and TRBJ2-3; the match to TRBD2 covers 8 bases. This CDR3 spans 16 amino acids. V shed 0 bases and J 5 bases; nucleotides not matched to a gene: 7. Germline CDR1 is LGHNA and CDR2 is YSLEER. In nucleotides, the CDR3 is TGCGCCAGCAGCCAAGATACGGGAGGGCCGGGAGATACGCAGTATTTT. Protein product: CASSQDTGGPGDTQYF.

This clonotype was counted only a few times. The rearrangement joins TRBV5-5 to TRBJ2-2, with D uncertain. Trimming stripped 4 bases from V and 1 base from J, with 11 bases between. This CDR3 is built from 15 residues. Germline CDR1 and CDR2: SGHKS and YYEKEE (reference sequence). The CDR3 DNA sequence: TGTGCCAGCAGCCATGAAATGGGGAACACCGGGGAGCTGTTTTTT. Translating it yields CASSHEMGNTGELFF.

This clonotype has a handful of counts. The chain has TRBV11-3 and TRBJ2-1; TRBD2 agrees at 8 bases. The germline V gene has CDR1 SGHNT and CDR2 YENEEA. V lost 3 bases to trimming and J lost 6 bases; unmatched junction nucleotides: 7. The CDR3 runs 15 residues. CDR3 loop: CASSFSAGGGNEQFF. The CDR3 nucleotides are TGTGCCAGCAGCTTTTCTGCGGGAGGAGGCAATGAGCAGTTCTTC. Together with reference TRBV11-3 and TRBJ2-1, the CDR3 gives the full variable domain: EAGVVQSPRYKIIEKKQPVAFWCNPISGHNTLYWYLQNLGQGPELLIRYENEEAVDDSQLPKDRFSAERLKGVDSTLKIQPAELGDSAVYLCASSFSAGGGNEQFFGPGTRLTVL.

This clonotype turned up a few times. The chain links TRBV3-1 to TRBJ2-7; D not resolved. Trimming left V 2 bases short and J 2 bases short, with 10 bases between. The CDR3 runs to 14 residues. CDR1 and CDR2 (germline): LGHDT, YNNKEL (reference sequence). The CDR3 here is CASSQPGGTYEQYF. For the CDR3, the DNA is TGTGCCAGCAGCCAACCGGGCGGAACCTACGAGCAGTACTTC.

The rearrangement uses TRBV12-3 or TRBV12-4 and TRBJ2-2; D is uncertain. V lost 7 bases and J lost 4, with 13 bases in between. CDR3 length: 14 amino acids. The DNA of the CDR3 is TGTGCCAGCATAATGTTACGGGCCACCGGGGAGCTGTTTTTT. Residues: CASIMLRATGELFF.

This chain links TRBV3-1 with TRBJ1-2, with 8 nucleotides matching TRBD1. The CDR3 spans 15 residues. Germline V gene data show CDR1 as LGHDT and CDR2 as YNNKEL (reference sequence). V lost 4 bases to trimming and J lost 3 bases; unmatched junction nucleotides: 7. CDR3 nucleotide sequence: TGTGCCAGCAGCCTAAGACAGGGGATGGACTATGGCTACACCTTC. It is translated as CASSLRQGMDYGYTF.

This clonotype showed up just a few times. The chain has TRBV5-8 and TRBJ2-3; a possible D gene is TRBD2 (7 bases). The V gene's germline CDR1 is SGHTS and CDR2 YDEGEE. V was trimmed by 7 bases and J by 7 bases, leaving 19 bases between them. The CDR3 totals 14 residues. The CDR3 DNA follows: TGTGCCAGCCTTCGACGGGGGGCGGGAAATACGCAGTATTTT. Translating gives CASLRRGAGNTQYF.

This clonotype was seen more than once but under ten times. V is TRBV4-2 and J is TRBJ1-5; D is perhaps TRBD1 (5 bases). Germline loops: CDR1 LGHNA, CDR2 YNFKEQ. The CDR3 loop spans 16 amino acids. Trimming took off 0 bases at V and 9 bases at J, with 18 bases between the two ends. This CDR3 is CASSQDITQGGPPQHF. The CDR3 coding sequence is TGTGCCAGCAGCCAAGATATAACCCAGGGAGGCCCGCCCCAGCATTTT.

The V and J genes are TRBV7-2 and TRBJ2-5; the match to TRBD2 covers 11 bases. This CDR3 is built from 15 residues. J gave up 11 bases and V 4 bases, and 12 bases lay outside the gene matches. Looked up from germline, CDR1 is SGHTA and CDR2 is FQGNSA. The CDR3 nucleotides are TGTGCCAGCAGCTACGGGACTAGCGGTTCCGGTGAGCAGTACTTC. Protein: CASSYGTSGSGEQYF. The full variable domain, its missing parts supplied by reference TRBV7-2 and TRBJ2-5, is GAGVSQSPSNKVTEKGKDVELRCDPISGHTALYWYRQSLGQGLEFLIYFQGNSAPDKSGLPSDRFSAERTGGSVSTLTIQRTQQEDSAVYLCASSYGTSGSGEQYFGPGTRLLVL.

The chain links TRBV7-2 to TRBJ1-2, with D tentatively TRBD1 (5 bases). CDR1 is SGHTA and CDR2 is FQGNSA in the germline V gene. V was cut by 4 bases and J by 4 bases, with 10 bases left in between. CDR3 size: 13 residues. The CDR3 nucleotides read TGTGCCAGCAGCTCCGACAGATCCTATGGCTACACCTTC. As protein: CASSSDRSYGYTF.

At least ten counts were recorded for this clonotype. The chain employs TRBV6-5 and TRBJ2-3, with 10 bases fitting TRBD1. V trimming: 7 bases; J trimming: 2 bases; junction bases outside the gene matches: 12. Germline V gives CDR1 MNHEY, CDR2 SVGAGI. This CDR3 region has 17 residues. For the CDR3, the DNA is TGTGCCAGCAAGGGACAGGGGCAATTGGGACCCACAGATACGCAGTATTTT. Amino acid sequence: CASKGQGQLGPTDTQYF.

The V call is TRBV20-1, the J call TRBJ1-1; tentatively, D is TRBD1 (5 bases). The CDR3 has 18 residues. V was clipped by 3 bases and J by 1 base, with 24 bases between them. From germline, CDR1 is DFQATT and CDR2 SNEGSKA (reference sequence). This CDR3 is CSASRSWGSKRRNTEAFF. DNA for the CDR3: TGCAGTGCTAGTAGATCCTGGGGGTCTAAAAGACGGAACACTGAAGCTTTCTTT.

This clonotype was observed a handful of times. The J gene is TRBJ2-1, the V gene TRBV5-1; possible D gene TRBD1, 6 bases. CDR1 and CDR2 from the germline V gene are SGHRS and YFSETQ. Trimming pared 0 bases from V and 8 bases from J, leaving 15 bases between. The CDR3 covers 15 residues. The CDR3 reads CASSLARGPVYEQFF. The CDR3 region has the DNA TGCGCCAGCAGCTTGGCCAGGGGTCCGGTGTATGAGCAGTTCTTC.

The chain uses TRBV29-1 and TRBJ1-2; tentative D call: TRBD1 (6 bases). Germline assignment: CDR1 SQVTM and CDR2 ANQGSEA. Trimming pared 3 bases from V and 8 bases from J, leaving 16 bases between. This CDR3 has 13 amino acids. The CDR3 DNA reads as TGCAGCGTTGACCCCTCGGGGGCAGGAGGCTACACCTTC. Amino acids: CSVDPSGAGGYTF.

The chain joins TRBV18 to TRBJ1-2; D remains ambiguous. CDR3 length equals 15 residues. Per the germline V gene, CDR1 is KGHSH and CDR2 is LQKENI. V was shortened by 6 bases and J by 1 base, with 15 bases between the two germline ends. The chain's CDR3 is CASSLSLADNYGYTF. CDR3 sequence (DNA): TGTGCCAGCTCCCTGAGCCTGGCGGATAACTATGGCTACACCTTC.

This clonotype has a handful of counts. This chain uses TRBV29-1 with TRBJ1-2; D perhaps matches TRBD1 (5 bases). The CDR3 is 16 residues long. Trimming removed 2 bases from V and 5 bases from J, with 21 bases in between. Per germline, CDR1 SQVTM and CDR2 ANQGSEA. The CDR3 loop reads CSVELEGRTARYGYTF. Here the CDR3 DNA reads TGCAGCGTTGAATTAGAGGGACGGACGGCTCGTTATGGCTACACCTTC.

The chain is built from TRBV20-1 and TRBJ2-3; the D is unclear. With 0 bases removed from V and 6 bases from J, the gap between germline ends came to 10 bases. Germline V gene lookup returns CDR1 DFQATT and CDR2 SNEGSKA (reference sequence). The CDR3 sequence is 13 residues long. The CDR3 DNA follows: TGCAGTGCTAGAGAGGAGAATCGGGATACGCAGTATTTT. Encoded protein: CSAREENRDTQYF.